This T cell receptor (beta chain) was observed in a study of T cells in Graves' hyperthyroidism and ophthalmopathy. Study-level points and caveats: Most thyroid clonotypes with frequency above 0.001 were detected in blood.

Diagnostic assessment was based on clinical symptoms, serum thyroxine and TRAb, thyroid ultrasound and orbital computed tomography. The sample of blood was obtained at first hyperthyroidism diagnosis (before any ophthalmopathy symptoms). RNA transcripts were the template for amplifying TCR beta CDR3 regions. Carried out on the TCR CDR3, a first-round RT-PCR used the HTBI primer set. TCRdb processed the multiplex PCR reads anew with MiXCR; each CDR3 protein has one entry. The sample carries fewer than 900,000 distinct CDR3 sequences, 15% to 20% recorded once. CDR3 length: 13 amino acids. Trimming shortened V by 3 bases and J by 5 bases, and 7 bases separated the two germline ends. Germline V gene lookup returns CDR1 SNHLY and CDR2 FYNNEI. This clonotype has ten or more counts. Its antigen is not known.

The gene calls are TRBV2 and TRBJ2-2; D is undetermined. The sequencing sample was made of blood. The source of this sequence is a woman aged 50 to 60 with Graves' hyperthyroidism that later progressed to Graves' ophthalmopathy. CDR3 in amino acids: CASSEGLTGELFF. In DNA form, the CDR3 reads TGTGCCAGCAGTGAGGGATTGACCGGGGAGCTGTTTTTT.